The present T cell receptor (beta chain) was sequenced within a study of T-cell memory formation after mild COVID-19. Turning to the study itself: TCR clustering was largely donor specific.

cDNA libraries for TCR alpha and TCR beta, carrying sample barcodes and UMIs, came from 5'RACE with constant-segment primers. Each CDR3 protein gets one entry after TCRdb re-called the 5' RACE reads with MiXCR. The sample lists around 390,000 distinct CDR3 sequences, roughly 15% occurring once. This CDR3 spans 15 amino acids. From germline, CDR1 is SGDLS and CDR2 YYNGEE. V was shortened by 0 bases and J by 0 bases, with 7 bases between the two germline ends. The specimen was PBMCs or a T cell subset sorted from them (not recorded which). This chain connects TRBV9 to TRBJ2-1; the D is unclear. The receptor comes from a man aged 18 to 35 who had mild COVID-19 (a few samples of this study predate the infection). Cell type and time point are not known. CDR3: CASSVEQSSYNEQFF. CDR3 in DNA: TGTGCCAGCAGCGTAGAGCAAAGCTCCTACAATGAGCAGTTCTTC.